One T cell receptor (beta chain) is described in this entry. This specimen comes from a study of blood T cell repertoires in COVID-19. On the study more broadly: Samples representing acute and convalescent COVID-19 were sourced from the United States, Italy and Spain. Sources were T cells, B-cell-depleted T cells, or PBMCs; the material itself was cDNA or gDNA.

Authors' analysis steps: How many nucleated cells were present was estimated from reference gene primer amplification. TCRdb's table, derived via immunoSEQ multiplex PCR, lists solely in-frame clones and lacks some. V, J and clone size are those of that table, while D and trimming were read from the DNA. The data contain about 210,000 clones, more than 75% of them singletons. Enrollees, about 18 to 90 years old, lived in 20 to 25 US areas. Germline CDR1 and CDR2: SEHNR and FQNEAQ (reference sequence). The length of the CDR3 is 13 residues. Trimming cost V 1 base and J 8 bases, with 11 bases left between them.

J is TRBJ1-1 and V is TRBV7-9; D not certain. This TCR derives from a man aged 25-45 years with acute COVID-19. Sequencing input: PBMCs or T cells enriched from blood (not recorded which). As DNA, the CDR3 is TGTGCCAGCAGCTTAGTCCTCCAGGAAGAAGCTTTCTTT. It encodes CASSLVLQEEAFF.